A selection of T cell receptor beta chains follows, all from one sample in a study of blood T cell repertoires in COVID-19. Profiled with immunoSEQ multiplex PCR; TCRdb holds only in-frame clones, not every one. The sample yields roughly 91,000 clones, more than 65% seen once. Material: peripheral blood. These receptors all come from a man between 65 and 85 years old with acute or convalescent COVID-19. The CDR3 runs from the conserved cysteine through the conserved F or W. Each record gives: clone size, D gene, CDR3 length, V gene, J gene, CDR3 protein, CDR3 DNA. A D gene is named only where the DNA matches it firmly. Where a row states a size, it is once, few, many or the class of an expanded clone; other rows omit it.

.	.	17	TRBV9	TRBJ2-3	CASSNAGTRGGADTQYF	TGTGCCAGCAGCAACGCCGGGACACGAGGCGGCGCAGATACGCAGTATTTT
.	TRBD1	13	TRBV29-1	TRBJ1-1	CSVRDRLNTEAFF	TGCAGCGTGCGGGACAGACTCAACACTGAAGCTTTCTTT
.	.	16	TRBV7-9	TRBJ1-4	CASSLGQSRANEKLFF	TGTGCCAGCAGCTTAGGACAGTCAAGAGCTAATGAAAAACTGTTTTTT
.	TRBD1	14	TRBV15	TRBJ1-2	CATSSWTGGEGYTF	TGTGCCACCAGCTCCTGGACAGGTGGAGAAGGCTACACCTTC
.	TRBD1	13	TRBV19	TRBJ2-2	CASSARGPGELFF	TGTGCCAGTAGTGCAAGGGGGCCCGGGGAGCTGTTTTTT
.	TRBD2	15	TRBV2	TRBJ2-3	CASSEGWGGRDTQYF	TGTGCCAGCAGTGAAGGGTGGGGGGGGAGAGATACGCAGTATTTT
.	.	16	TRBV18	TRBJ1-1	CASSPFPGQMNTEAFF	TGTGCCAGCTCACCATTTCCTGGGCAGATGAACACTGAAGCTTTCTTT
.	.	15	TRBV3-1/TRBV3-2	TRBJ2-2	CASSQLAANTGELFF	TGTGCCAGCAGCCAATTGGCAGCGAACACCGGGGAGCTGTTTTTT
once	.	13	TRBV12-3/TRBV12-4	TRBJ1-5	CASSLQGGQPQHF	TGTGCCAGCAGTTTACAGGGAGGTCAGCCCCAGCATTTT
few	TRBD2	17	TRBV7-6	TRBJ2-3	CASSPGLAGTFTDTQYF	TGTGCCAGCAGCCCTGGACTAGCGGGGACCTTCACAGATACGCAGTATTTT
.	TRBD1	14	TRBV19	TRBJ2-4	CASTVDRGSRVQYF	TGTGCCAGTACCGTCGACAGGGGATCGAGGGTTCAGTACTTC
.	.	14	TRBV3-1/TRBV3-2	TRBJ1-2	CASSQGGGIDGYTF	TGTGCCAGCAGCCAAGGGGGAGGAATCGACGGCTACACCTTC
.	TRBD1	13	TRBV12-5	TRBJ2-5	CASGRDRGETQYF	TGTGCTAGTGGTAGGGACAGGGGCGAGACCCAGTACTTC
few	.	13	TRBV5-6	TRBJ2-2	CASSFAGAGELFF	TGTGCCAGCAGCTTCGCGGGTGCCGGGGAGCTGTTTTTT
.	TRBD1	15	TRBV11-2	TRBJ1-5	CASSFGTGEGQPQHF	TGTGCCAGCAGCTTCGGGACAGGGGAAGGCCAGCCCCAGCATTTT
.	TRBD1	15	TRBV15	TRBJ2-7	CATSRRTGSRYEQYF	TGTGCCACCAGCAGAAGGACAGGGTCCAGGTACGAGCAGTACTTC
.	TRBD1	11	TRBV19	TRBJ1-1	CASIRGQEAFF	TGTGCCAGTATCCGGGGACAGGAAGCTTTCTTT
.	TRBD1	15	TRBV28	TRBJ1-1	CASSLESRGQGYAFF	TGTGCCAGCAGTTTAGAATCCAGGGGACAGGGATACGCTTTCTTT
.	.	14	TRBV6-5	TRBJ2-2	CASKSRTNTGELFF	TGTGCCAGCAAAAGTAGAACGAACACCGGGGAGCTGTTTTTT
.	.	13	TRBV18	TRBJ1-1	CASSTRVDTEAFF	TGTGCCAGCTCCACTCGGGTCGACACTGAAGCTTTCTTT
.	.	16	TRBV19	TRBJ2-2	CASTPLGWGVTGELFF	TGTGCCAGTACTCCATTGGGGTGGGGGGTCACCGGGGAGCTGTTTTTT
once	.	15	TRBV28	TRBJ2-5	CASSLVQQEQETQYF	TGTGCCAGCAGTTTGGTACAGCAAGAACAAGAGACCCAGTACTTC
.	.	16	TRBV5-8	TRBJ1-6	CASSSPELARNSPLHF	TGTGCCAGCAGCTCCCCCGAGTTGGCGCGGAATTCACCCCTCCACTTT
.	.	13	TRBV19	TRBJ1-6	CASRGGDNSPLHF	TGTGCCAGTAGAGGGGGTGATAATTCACCCCTCCACTTT
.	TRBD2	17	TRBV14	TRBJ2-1	CASSQVFSGVRSSEQFF	TGTGCCAGCAGCCAAGTATTTAGCGGGGTAAGGTCGAGTGAGCAGTTCTTC
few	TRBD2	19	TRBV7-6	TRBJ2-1	CASSPSPGLAGSGYNEQFF	TGTGCCAGCAGCCCTAGCCCGGGACTAGCGGGGTCCGGCTACAATGAGCAGTTCTTC
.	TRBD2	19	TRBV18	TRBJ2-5	CASSYLLERGIPPKETQYF	TGTGCCAGCTCATACCTGCTGGAGCGGGGGATCCCCCCCAAAGAGACCCAGTACTTC
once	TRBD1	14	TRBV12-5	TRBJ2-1	CASGLGQGLHEQFF	TGTGCTAGTGGTTTGGGACAGGGTCTCCATGAGCAGTTCTTC
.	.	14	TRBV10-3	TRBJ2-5	CAISESNREETQYF	TGTGCCATCAGTGAGTCGAACAGGGAAGAGACCCAGTACTTC
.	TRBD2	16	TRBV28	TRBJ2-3	CASTPLAGGFGDTQYF	TGTGCCAGCACCCCTCTAGCGGGGGGATTCGGAGATACGCAGTATTTT
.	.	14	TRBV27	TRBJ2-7	CASSLGGRFREQYF	TGTGCCAGCAGTTTGGGGGGACGGTTTCGCGAGCAGTACTTC
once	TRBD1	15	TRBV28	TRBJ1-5	CASTPQGDGNQPQHF	TGTGCCAGCACGCCTCAGGGGGACGGCAATCAGCCCCAGCATTTT
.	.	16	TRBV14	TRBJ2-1	CASRGGGAVAYNEQFF	TGTGCCAGCAGAGGAGGGGGGGCTGTGGCCTACAATGAGCAGTTCTTC
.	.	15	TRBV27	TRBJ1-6	CASSLRMAGNSPLHF	TGTGCCAGCAGTTTACGCATGGCGGGTAATTCACCCCTCCACTTT
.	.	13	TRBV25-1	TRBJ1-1	CASSSLKGTEAFF	TGTGCCAGCAGTTCACTGAAGGGGACTGAAGCTTTCTTT
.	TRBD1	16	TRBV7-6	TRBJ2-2	CASSRPGGVDTGELFF	TGTGCCAGCAGCCGGCCAGGGGGCGTCGACACCGGGGAGCTGTTTTTT
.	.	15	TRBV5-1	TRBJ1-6	CASSLAGTPNSPLHF	TGCGCCAGCAGCCTAGCCGGGACTCCCAATTCACCCCTCCACTTT